The entry below gives a single TCR beta chain sequence along with its context. Its specific antigen is unknown. Within one base of it there is no much larger clone, and no base qualities were kept. Mismatch repair deficiency in every enrolled patient was established by polymerase chain reaction or immunohistochemistry. TCR sequencing was carried out for a few patients who responded to pembrolizumab therapy. Pembrolizumab PD-1 blockade was prospectively tested in advanced mismatch repair-deficient cancers, regardless of tissue of origin, in the phase II trial. Peripheral blood T cell samples were collected serially, before PD-1 blockade began and at several time points afterward. Blood sampling times were expressed in weeks after the first pembrolizumab dose. CDR1 and CDR2, per the germline V gene, are ENHRY and SYGVKD. The V and J ends are trimmed by 3 bases and 4 bases, leaving 6 bases between them. CDR3 length: 12 amino acids, cysteine to phenylalanine. Kept here is only the CDR3 DNA, which spans 36 bases and is read in frame from base 1.

The data originate from a study of PD-1 blockade in mismatch repair-deficient tumors (dated by TCRdb to 2016 to 2017). Looking at the study overall: Between late 2013 and September 2016, around 91 consecutive patients with about a dozen mismatch repair-deficient cancer types, all previously treated and progressing, were enrolled in the trial. Tumor-associated T cell clones in the peripheral blood of patients responding to PD-1 blockade were tracked using deep sequencing of TCR CDR3 regions. The full study reports these points: Tumor-resident clones, often undetectable in blood before treatment, expanded rapidly after pembrolizumab and then contracted, generally before radiologic responses.

Receptor amplification or capture employed the immunoSEQ multiplex PCR assay. In TCRdb, the immuneACCESS table is reduced to in-frame sequences with V and J assigned. These tables do not hold every clone; where another copy was compared, an unresolved V gene accounts for under half, and the others remain unexplained. The sample table holds about 130,000 clones, of which about nine tenths were seen once. The ten largest clones capture roughly 10% of the sample. Recombination connected TRBV10-3 to TRBJ2-5; a confident D gene designation cannot be given. This specimen consisted of peripheral blood, obtained just over 70 weeks after starting pembrolizumab. The receptor was derived from an adult with mismatch repair-deficient cancer. In nucleotide form, the sequence is TGTGCCATCAGTGATCCGGGAGAGACCCAGTACTTC. Translated, this gives CAISDPGETQYF.